Below are 28 T cell receptor beta chains sequenced from a single sample in a study of blood T cell repertoires in COVID-19. The table came from immunoSEQ multiplex PCR; TCRdb's copy has only in-frame clones and leaves some out. The sample holds fewer than 450,000 clones, roughly 89% seen once. Sequencing used peripheral blood. The source is a woman between 18 and 29 years old who had recovered from COVID-19.

This CDR3 is CAISDGGNSYNEQFF. The CDR3 DNA is TGTGCCATCAGTGACGGCGGAAACTCCTACAATGAGCAGTTCTTC. The chain employs TRBV10-3 and TRBJ2-1, with D uncertain. Germline loops: CDR1 ENHRY, CDR2 SYGVKD. The CDR3 is 15 amino acids. V gave up 3 bases and J gave up 0 bases, with 9 bases separating them.

The chain has TRBV9 and TRBJ1-5; 8 nucleotides agree with TRBD1. CDR1 and CDR2 (germline): SGDLS, YYNGEE. V lost 4 bases, J lost 3 bases, and 6 bases stayed unmatched. The CDR3 has 15 amino acids. CDR3: CASSPQGQDNQPQHF. For the CDR3, the DNA is TGTGCCAGCAGCCCCCAGGGACAGGACAATCAGCCCCAGCATTTT.

Written as DNA, the CDR3 is TGTGCCAGCAGCGCAAGCAGGGATACGCAGTATTTT. It is translated as CASSASRDTQYF. This chain joins TRBV7-2 and TRBJ2-3; D not certain. Looked up from germline, CDR1 is SGHTA and CDR2 is FQGNSA. Trimming took 5 bases from V and 6 from J, leaving 9 bases between them. The CDR3 extends over 12 amino acids.

This clone was detected only once. The gene calls are TRBV27 and TRBJ2-3; D might be TRBD2 (6 bases). Trimming took 5 bases from V and 4 from J, leaving 13 bases between them. Looked up from germline, CDR1 is MNHEY and CDR2 is SMNVEV (reference sequence). The CDR3 consists of 14 residues. CDR3 in DNA: TGTGCCAGCAGTGCCCATAGCGGTTCAGATACGCAGTATTTT. Translated: CASSAHSGSDTQYF.

The J gene is TRBJ2-3, the V gene TRBV29-1; TRBD2 is a possible D gene (7 bases). The CDR3 totals 14 residues. From germline, CDR1 is SQVTM and CDR2 ANQGSEA. Trimming stripped 6 bases from V and 5 bases from J, with 18 bases between. The DNA for the CDR3 is TGCAGCGTGGGAGGGGGGCAGATTGGAGATACGCAGTATTTT. Translated: CSVGGGQIGDTQYF.

The chain recombines TRBV12-5 with TRBJ1-1; no clear D. Germline lookup yields CDR1 LGHNT and CDR2 FRNRAP. Trimming cost V 4 bases and J 2 bases, with 8 bases left between them. The CDR3 length is 13 residues. The CDR3 bases are TGTGCTAGTGGTTCCACCAGAAACACTGAAGCTTTCTTT. It yields the protein CASGSTRNTEAFF.

The J gene is TRBJ2-1, the V gene TRBV7-2, with 10 bases matching TRBD2. Germline assignment: CDR1 SGHTA and CDR2 FQGNSA. The CDR3 is made up of 16 amino acids. Trimming removed 3 bases from V and 7 bases from J; junction bases left unmatched: 9. This CDR3 is CASSFRKREGGNEQFF. DNA of the CDR3: TGTGCCAGCAGCTTTAGGAAGCGGGAGGGCGGGAATGAGCAGTTCTTC.

Only a few counts were recorded for this clone. The chain is built from TRBV4-3 and TRBJ2-7, with TRBD2 as a possible D gene (6 bases). The CDR3 has 17 residues. Trimming shortened V by 0 bases and J by 3 bases, and 18 bases separated the two germline ends. Germline V CDR1 and CDR2: LGHNA, YSLEER. CDR3: CASSQDKEAGSFYEQYV. Here the CDR3 DNA reads TGCGCCAGCAGCCAAGATAAGGAGGCGGGATCGTTCTACGAGCAGTACGTC.

This chain uses TRBV9 with TRBJ2-5, with 9 bases aligning to TRBD2. The CDR3 is 13 amino acids. After removal of 3 bases from V and 5 bases from J, the junction contained 2 bases not matched to a gene. Germline values: CDR1 SGDLS, CDR2 YYNGEE. CDR3 region: CASSDAGGETQYF. CDR3 nucleotides: TGTGCCAGCAGCGACGCGGGGGGGGAGACCCAGTACTTC.

This chain connects TRBV29-1 to TRBJ1-5; D may be TRBD1 (6 bases). This CDR3 comprises 12 residues. V was cut by 4 bases and J by 7 bases, with 11 bases left in between. Germline V lookup: CDR1 SQVTM, CDR2 ANQGSEA. This CDR3 is CSVVGQGQPQHF. DNA for the CDR3: TGCAGCGTTGTTGGTCAGGGGCAGCCCCAGCATTTT.

V usage is TRBV6-2 or TRBV6-3 and J usage is TRBJ2-1; 11 positions match TRBD2. CDR3 length equals 16 residues. The trim removed 5 bases at V and 9 bases at J, leaving 12 bases unmatched. Germline assignment: CDR1 MNHEY and CDR2 SVGEGT. CDR3 protein: CASSPALLAGDGEQFF. DNA of the CDR3: TGTGCCAGCAGTCCCGCCCTACTAGCGGGAGATGGTGAGCAGTTCTTC.

V gene TRBV19 combines with J gene TRBJ1-2; D possibly corresponds to TRBD1 (5 bases). The V gene lost 5 bases and the J gene lost 0 bases, with 10 bases spanning the gap. Germline-derived CDR1 and CDR2 are LNHDA and SQIVND (reference sequence). This CDR3 is 14 amino acids long. The CDR3 nucleotides are TGTGCCAGTAGTTGGGGCAGGGCTAACTATGGCTACACCTTC. Translation gives CASSWGRANYGYTF.

J is TRBJ2-3 and V is TRBV19; no clear D gene. CDR1 is LNHDA and CDR2 is SQIVND in the germline V gene (reference sequence). The CDR3 spans 16 residues. The germline V and J ends were trimmed by 4 bases and 2 bases, with 16 bases remaining between them. This chain's CDR3 is CASSSYSLRLTDTQYF. The CDR3 DNA sequence: TGTGCCAGTAGTAGTTACTCACTAAGACTCACAGATACGCAGTATTTT.

The gene calls are TRBV11-3 and TRBJ2-4, with 7 positions matching TRBD1. Germline lookup yields CDR1 SGHNT and CDR2 YENEEA. The CDR3 contains 18 residues. J was trimmed by 0 bases and V by 5 bases; bases with no gene match: 13. DNA of the CDR3: TGTGCCAGCAGCCAGGGGGTGGGACAGCTACTAGCCAAAAACATTCAGTACTTC. It translates to CASSQGVGQLLAKNIQYF.

The CDR3 spells CASSLGARGTEAFF. The CDR3 nucleotides are TGTGCCAGCAGCCTAGGGGCCAGAGGAACTGAAGCTTTCTTT. The genes are TRBV21-1 and TRBJ1-1; TRBD1 reflects the table's D call only, with no check against the DNA. TRBV21-1 is given as a pseudogene. The CDR3 sequence is 14 residues long.

This sequence joins TRBV13 and TRBJ2-1, with 12 bases fitting TRBD1. CDR3 length equals 15 residues. Germline CDR1 reads PRHDT; CDR2 reads FYEKMQ (reference sequence). Losses at the gene ends were 6 bases for V and 7 bases for J; bases not matched to a gene: 7. CDR3 in amino acids: CASSNRDRGLNEQFF. In DNA, the CDR3 is TGTGCCAGCAGTAACCGGGACAGGGGGCTGAATGAGCAGTTCTTC.

This sequence joins TRBV13 and TRBJ2-7; TRBD1 matches 8 bases. This CDR3 is 14 amino acids long. Looked up from germline, CDR1 is PRHDT and CDR2 is FYEKMQ (reference sequence). Unmatched junction bases numbered 3, after V lost 2 bases and J lost 3 bases. The CDR3 is CASSLKGQDYEQYV. CDR3 nucleotide sequence: TGTGCCAGCAGCTTAAAGGGACAGGACTACGAGCAGTACGTC.

The chain is built from TRBV11-3 and TRBJ2-3; TRBD1 might be the D (6 bases). The length of the CDR3 is 15 residues. Per the germline V gene, CDR1 is SGHNT and CDR2 is YENEEA. V was trimmed by 5 bases and J by 6 bases, leaving 18 bases between them. The CDR3 region has the DNA TGTGCCAGCAGCCAGGACAGCTCCTTAAGGGATACGCAGTATTTT. It specifies CASSQDSSLRDTQYF.

The chain couples TRBV10-3 to TRBJ1-1; the D gene is possibly TRBD1 (6 bases). CDR1 and CDR2 from the germline V gene are ENHRY and SYGVKD. Deletions cut 0 bases from V and 4 bases from J, with 12 bases between. The CDR3 spans 15 residues. The CDR3 DNA follows: TGTGCCATCAGTGAGTCGGTCGGGGGGCTCACTGAAGCTTTCTTT. This translates into CAISESVGGLTEAFF.

The rearrangement uses TRBV19 and TRBJ1-4; the D gene is possibly TRBD1 (5 bases). Between the trimmed V and J ends, which lost 3 bases and 3 bases, there was a span of 11 bases. The germline V gene has CDR1 LNHDA and CDR2 SQIVND (reference sequence). The CDR3 contains 15 residues. The CDR3 DNA reads TGTGCCAGTAGTATTGGGGGGGTCCCTAATGAAAAACTGTTTTTT. Translation gives CASSIGGVPNEKLFF.

The chain combines TRBV7-2 with TRBJ2-1, with 9 bases lining up with TRBD2. Trimming cost V 3 bases and J 2 bases; bases outside gene matches: 5. This CDR3 comprises 16 residues. Germline loops: CDR1 SGHTA, CDR2 FQGNSA. CDR3 bases: TGTGCCAGCAGCTTGACTAGCGGTTCTACCTACAATGAGCAGTTCTTC. Its translation is CASSLTSGSTYNEQFF.

The rearrangement joins TRBV5-7 to TRBJ2-7; 7 bases align to TRBD2. TRBV5-7 is an ORF for which the function is uncertain. The ends lost 4 bases at V and 0 bases at J; junction bases unmatched: 4. The CDR3 length is 14 residues. The CDR3 protein is CASSPREGSYEQYV. CDR3 nucleotides: TGTGCCAGCAGCCCGAGGGAGGGCTCCTACGAGCAGTACGTC.

The chain carries TRBV15 and TRBJ2-1, with TRBD2 identical over 10 bases. This CDR3 is 17 amino acids long. V lost 0 bases and J lost 7; bases outside the gene matches: 9. The germline gives CDR1 LNHNV, CDR2 YYDKDF (reference sequence). CDR3 region: CATSRDPAGGGANEQFF. The DNA of the CDR3 is TGTGCCACCAGCAGAGATCCAGCGGGAGGGGGGGCTAATGAGCAGTTCTTC.

This clone has just one count. The CDR3 loop is CASSAGDYGYTF. The CDR3 nucleotides read TGTGCCAGCAGCGCAGGGGACTATGGCTACACCTTC. This chain joins TRBV5-6 and TRBJ1-2; tentative D call: TRBD1 (6 bases). Trimming took off 4 bases at V and 3 bases at J, with 7 bases between the two ends. CDR3 length: 12 residues. The germline CDR1 and CDR2 sequences are SGHDT and YYEEEE.

This chain joins TRBV18 and TRBJ1-1, with TRBD1 matching over 12 bases. The CDR3 runs 20 residues. Looked up from germline, CDR1 is KGHSH and CDR2 is LQKENI. J gave up 0 bases and V 0 bases, and 11 bases lay outside the gene matches. The chain's CDR3 is CASSPPLGTGGVFMNTEAFF. The CDR3, as DNA: TGTGCCAGCTCACCACCCCTCGGGACAGGGGGCGTATTTATGAACACTGAAGCTTTCTTT.

The chain recombines TRBV6-2 or TRBV6-3 with TRBJ2-1; the match to TRBD2 covers 9 bases. Germline CDR1 and CDR2: MNHEY and SVGEGT. This CDR3 is 17 amino acids long. After removal of 8 bases from V and 5 bases from J, the junction contained 16 bases not matched to a gene. The CDR3 DNA sequence: TGTGCCAGCGGTTCGAGTAGCGGGAGAATAGGGAACAATGAGCAGTTCTTC. Its protein product is CASGSSSGRIGNNEQFF.

The table lists this clone with a count of one. V is TRBV6-5 and J is TRBJ1-2; 7 bases agree with TRBD1. CDR1 is MNHEY, CDR2 SVGAGI, per germline. V was clipped by 6 bases and J by 5 bases; unmatched bases: 3. CDR3 length: 12 residues. The CDR3 loop reads CASRGTEYGYTF. In DNA, the CDR3 is TGTGCCAGCAGGGGGACAGAGTATGGCTACACCTTC.

The chain carries TRBV11-2 and TRBJ1-1; 8 nucleotides align to TRBD1. This CDR3 region has 16 residues. Germline trimming cut 3 bases from V and 2 bases from J; bases unmatched to any gene: 8. From germline, CDR1 is SGHAT and CDR2 FQNNGV. The CDR3 bases are TGTGCCAGCAGCTTGGGGACAGGCGACATTAACACTGAAGCTTTCTTT. Residues: CASSLGTGDINTEAFF.